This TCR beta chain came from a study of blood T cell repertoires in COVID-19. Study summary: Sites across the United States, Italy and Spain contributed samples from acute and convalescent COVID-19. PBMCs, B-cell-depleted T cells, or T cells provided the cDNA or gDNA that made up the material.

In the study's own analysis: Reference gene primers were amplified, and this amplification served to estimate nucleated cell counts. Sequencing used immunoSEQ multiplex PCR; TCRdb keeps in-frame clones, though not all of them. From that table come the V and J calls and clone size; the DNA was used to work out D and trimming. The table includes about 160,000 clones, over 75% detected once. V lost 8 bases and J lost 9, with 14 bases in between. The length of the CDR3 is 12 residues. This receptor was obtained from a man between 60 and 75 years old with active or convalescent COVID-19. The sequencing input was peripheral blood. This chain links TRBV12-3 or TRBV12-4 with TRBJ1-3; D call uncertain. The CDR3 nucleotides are TGTGCCAGCGACAACCGGGGTTCCACCATATATTTT. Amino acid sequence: CASDNRGSTIYF.